This T cell receptor (beta chain) was obtained from a study of technical replicates of blood from several donors. The V and J ends lost 4 bases and 0 bases respectively, with 12 bases between them. Per germline, CDR1 MNHEY and CDR2 SVGAGI. The length of the CDR3 is 15 residues. The table came from immunoSEQ multiplex PCR; TCRdb's copy has only in-frame clones and leaves some out. Of about 69,000 clones listed, approximately 88% are singletons. The chain employs TRBV6-5 and TRBJ2-5; D possibly corresponds to TRBD1 (5 bases). The receptor was derived from a human donor in good health. Some clones in this sample may be carry-over from other donors' samples. Sequencing was performed on PBMCs. The CDR3 loop is CASSSKQGNQETQYF. Here the CDR3 DNA reads TGTGCCAGCAGTTCCAAGCAGGGAAACCAAGAGACCCAGTACTTC.